This T cell receptor (beta chain) was retrieved from a study of glioma-infiltrating T cells. Study results and limitations: CDR3 overlap between tissue and blood was very small. Tissue-blood divergence was below expectation in non-neoplastic patients, above in gliomas.

The CDR3 has 14 amino acids. V lost 1 base and J lost 8, with 14 bases in between. Germline V gene sequence: CDR1 MGHRA, CDR2 YSYEKL. Amplification of TCR alpha and beta CDR3 regions from RNA used iRepertoire nested multiplex PCR. For one-step reverse transcription and amplification, 100-400 ng of tissue mRNA or PBMC total RNA was used. TCRdb itself ran the multiplex PCR reads through MiXCR, one entry per CDR3 protein. The profile shows about 130,000 distinct CDR3 sequences, around 23% of them singletons. This clonotype was counted at least ten times. Its antigen is unknown. This clonotype was obtained from a human donor with low-grade glioma or glioblastoma, undergoing nonglioma brain surgery, or in good health (not recorded which). The chain is built from TRBV4-1 and TRBJ1-2; D is possibly TRBD1 (5 bases). The sequenced sample consisted of glioma tissue, nonneoplastic brain tissue, or PBMCs (not recorded which). CDR3 in amino acids: CASSQVGLPGGYTF. DNA of the CDR3: TGCGCCAGCAGCCAAGTGGGACTCCCCGGCGGCTACACCTTC.